This T cell receptor (beta chain) was sequenced for a study of blood T cells in healthy people across ages. The CDR3 runs to 13 residues. Trimming pared 2 bases from V and 1 base from J, leaving 6 bases between. Germline CDR1 reads SGHKS; CDR2 reads YYEKEE (reference sequence). Next came a second PCR, run for about 7 to 11 cycles, which used a sample-barcoded 5' primer along with a J-beta primer mix. TCRdb re-analysed the 5' RACE reads in MiXCR, keeping a single row per CDR3 protein. Of some 710,000 distinct CDR3 sequences listed, around half were seen once; the top ten hold around 18%. The sample was blood. The rearrangement links TRBV5-5 to TRBJ1-1; TRBD1 might be the D (5 bases). This TCR came from a man older than 75 in good health. CDR3 sequence reads: CASSFTGNTEAFF. The CDR3 nucleotides read TGTGCCAGCAGCTTTACAGGGAACACTGAAGCTTTCTTT.